There are a few counts of the clone carrying this T cell receptor beta chain. Its target is not known. Between the trimmed V and J ends, which lost 1 base and 0 bases, there was a span of 10 bases. Germline CDR1 is DFQATT and CDR2 is SNEGSKA (reference sequence). This CDR3 has 14 amino acids. TCRdb ran MiXCR on the 5' RACE reads and lists one entry per CDR3 protein. The table lists some 1,700,000 distinct CDR3 sequences, about 30% of them singletons, with 0.27% in the top ten. This entry comes from a study of identical twins. Study observations and caveats: Models predicted less out-of-frame TCR alpha sharing in monozygotic twins than was found. Out-of-frame alpha sequences shared between twins exhibited an excess of low generation probability. Twins shared beta out-of-frame sequences in excess, but this excess was weaker. Whereas memory repertoires showed no such difference, abundant cord blood beta clonotypes carried fewer insertions.

The chain joins TRBV20-1 to TRBJ2-7; D may match TRBD1 or TRBD2 (5 bases each). This TCR was recovered from a newborn girl in good health. The sequenced sample was cord blood. The CDR3: CSARGLGDSYEQYF. The CDR3 region has the DNA TGCAGTGCTAGAGGTTTGGGGGACTCCTACGAGCAGTACTTC.